This T cell receptor beta chain was observed in a study of blood T cell repertoires in COVID-19. Overall study context: Both acute and convalescent COVID-19 samples were obtained from the United States, Italy and Spain. PBMCs, B-cell-depleted T cells, or T cells were the source of the cDNA or gDNA that made up the material.

CDR1 and CDR2 (germline): SGHTA, FQGTGA. Germline trimming cut 10 bases from V and 0 bases from J; bases unmatched to any gene: 11. This CDR3 comprises 16 residues. In the authors' workflow: Reference gene primer amplification in the assay estimated nucleated cell counts. Sequencing used immunoSEQ multiplex PCR; TCRdb keeps in-frame clones, though not all of them. The V and J calls and clone size come from that table; D and trimming were worked out from the DNA. Of fewer than 70,000 clones listed, around 87% were seen once; the top ten hold approximately 7.8%. Relative to its sample, this clone is medium-sized (0.01 to 0.1%).

This rearrangement joins TRBV7-3 to TRBJ2-7; TRBD1 aligns across 11 bases. Sequences were obtained from peripheral blood. The receptor was isolated from a man aged 50-60 years with active COVID-19. The CDR3 DNA sequence: TGTGCCAACGGGACAGGGGGACCCCTTAGCTCCTACGAGCAGTACTTC. Its protein product is CANGTGGPLSSYEQYF.